The next 6 T cell receptor beta chains were all read from a single sample in a study of shared T cell receptors in the human thymus. Produced via immunoSEQ multiplex PCR; TCRdb's table is partial and in-frame only. Here the sample spans 550,000 to 800,000 clones, over 75% being singletons. The data also belong to a second study, concerning human thymus T cells.

The sequencing sample was made of thymocytes. The receptors stem from a girl younger than two with a congenital heart defect.

CDR3: CASSDEIDNYGYTF. CDR3 bases: TGTGCCAGCAGCGATGAGATTGATAACTATGGCTACACCTTC. The V call is TRBV5-4, the J call TRBJ1-2; D ambiguous. Trimming removed 4 bases at V and 1 base at J, with 11 bases between. Per germline, CDR1 SGHNT and CDR2 YYREEE (reference sequence). The CDR3 is made up of 14 amino acids.

This clone is a singleton in its sample. This chain uses TRBV28 with TRBJ2-7; D may be TRBD2 (6 bases). Germline lookup yields CDR1 MDHEN and CDR2 SYDVKM. CDR3 length: 15 amino acids. V was clipped by 5 bases and J by 2 bases, with 16 bases between them. CDR3 bases: TGTGCCAGCAGTCCCGGACTAAGCGGACCCTACGAGCAGTACTTC. It encodes CASSPGLSGPYEQYF.

This sequence joins TRBV18 and TRBJ1-1; 7 nucleotides agree with TRBD1. CDR1 and CDR2 from the germline V gene are KGHSH and LQKENI. The V and J ends lost 1 base and 4 bases, in that order; junction bases with no gene match: 9. The CDR3 sequence is 16 residues long. The DNA for the CDR3 is TGTGCCAGCTCACCACAGGGTACAGGGGCGAGCACTGAAGCTTTCTTT. It encodes CASSPQGTGASTEAFF.

This clone was recorded only once. This chain uses TRBV25-1 with TRBJ2-3; a possible D gene is TRBD1 (5 bases). Deletions cut 2 bases from V and 2 bases from J, with 11 bases between. The germline V gene encodes CDR1 MGHDK and CDR2 SYGVNS. The CDR3 has 15 amino acids. The DNA for the CDR3 is TGTGCCAGCAGTGAAGGGGCAGGGATCACAGATACGCAGTATTTT. It translates to CASSEGAGITDTQYF.

The chain is built from TRBV14 and TRBJ1-3, with 8 bases matching TRBD1. Germline V lookup: CDR1 SGHDN, CDR2 FVKESK. Trimming at V came to 6 bases and at J to 0 bases, leaving 13 bases not matched to a gene. The CDR3 is 18 residues long. The CDR3 region has the DNA TGTGCCAGCAGTCAGCGGGACAGGCCTACCTTCTCTGGAAACACCATATATTTT. It is translated as CASSQRDRPTFSGNTIYF. Filled out from reference TRBV14 and TRBJ1-3, the complete variable domain reads EAGVTQFPSHSVIEKGQTVTLRCDPISGHDNLYWYRRVMGKEIKFLLHFVKESKQDESGMPNNRFLAERTGGTYSTLKVQPAELEDSGVYFCASSQRDRPTFSGNTIYFGEGSWLTVV.

V gene TRBV6-6 combines with J gene TRBJ2-3; D perhaps matches TRBD1 (6 bases). The CDR3 contains 14 residues. Germline CDR1 MNHNY, CDR2 SVGAGI (reference sequence). With 0 bases removed from V and 8 bases from J, the gap between germline ends came to 12 bases. CDR3 in amino acids: CASSYSKDSGTQYF. Here the CDR3 DNA reads TGTGCCAGCAGTTACTCGAAGGACAGCGGTACGCAGTATTTT.